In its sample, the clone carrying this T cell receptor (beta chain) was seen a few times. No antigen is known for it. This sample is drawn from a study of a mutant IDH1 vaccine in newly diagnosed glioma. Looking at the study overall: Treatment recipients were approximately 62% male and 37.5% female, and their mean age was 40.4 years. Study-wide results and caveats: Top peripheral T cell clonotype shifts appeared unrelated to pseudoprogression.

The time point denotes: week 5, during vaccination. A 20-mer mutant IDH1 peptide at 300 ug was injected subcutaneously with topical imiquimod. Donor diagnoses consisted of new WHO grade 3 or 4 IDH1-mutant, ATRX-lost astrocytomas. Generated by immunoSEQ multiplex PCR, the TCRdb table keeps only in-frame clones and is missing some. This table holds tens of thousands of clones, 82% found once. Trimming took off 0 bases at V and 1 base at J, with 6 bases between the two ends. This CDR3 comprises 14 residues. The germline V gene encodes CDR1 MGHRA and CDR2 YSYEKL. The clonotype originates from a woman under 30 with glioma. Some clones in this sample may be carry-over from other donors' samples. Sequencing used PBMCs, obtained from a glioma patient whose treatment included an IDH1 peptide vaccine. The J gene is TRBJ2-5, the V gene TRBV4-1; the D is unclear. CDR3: CASSQDGVQETQYF. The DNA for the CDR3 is TGCGCCAGCAGCCAAGACGGCGTCCAAGAGACCCAGTACTTC.